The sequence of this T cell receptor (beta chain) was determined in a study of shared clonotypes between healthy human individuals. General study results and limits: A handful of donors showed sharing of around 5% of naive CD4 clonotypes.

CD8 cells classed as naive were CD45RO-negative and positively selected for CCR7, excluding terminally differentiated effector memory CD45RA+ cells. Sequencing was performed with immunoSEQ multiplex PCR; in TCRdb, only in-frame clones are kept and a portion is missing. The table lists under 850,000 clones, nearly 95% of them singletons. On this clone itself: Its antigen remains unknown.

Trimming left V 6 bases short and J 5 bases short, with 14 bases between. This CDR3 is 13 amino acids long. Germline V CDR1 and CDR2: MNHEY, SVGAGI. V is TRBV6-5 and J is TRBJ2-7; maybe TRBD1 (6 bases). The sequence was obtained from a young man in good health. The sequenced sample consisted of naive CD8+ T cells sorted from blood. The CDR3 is CASSPYRDHEQYF. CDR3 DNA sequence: TGTGCCAGCAGCCCATACAGGGACCACGAGCAGTACTTC.